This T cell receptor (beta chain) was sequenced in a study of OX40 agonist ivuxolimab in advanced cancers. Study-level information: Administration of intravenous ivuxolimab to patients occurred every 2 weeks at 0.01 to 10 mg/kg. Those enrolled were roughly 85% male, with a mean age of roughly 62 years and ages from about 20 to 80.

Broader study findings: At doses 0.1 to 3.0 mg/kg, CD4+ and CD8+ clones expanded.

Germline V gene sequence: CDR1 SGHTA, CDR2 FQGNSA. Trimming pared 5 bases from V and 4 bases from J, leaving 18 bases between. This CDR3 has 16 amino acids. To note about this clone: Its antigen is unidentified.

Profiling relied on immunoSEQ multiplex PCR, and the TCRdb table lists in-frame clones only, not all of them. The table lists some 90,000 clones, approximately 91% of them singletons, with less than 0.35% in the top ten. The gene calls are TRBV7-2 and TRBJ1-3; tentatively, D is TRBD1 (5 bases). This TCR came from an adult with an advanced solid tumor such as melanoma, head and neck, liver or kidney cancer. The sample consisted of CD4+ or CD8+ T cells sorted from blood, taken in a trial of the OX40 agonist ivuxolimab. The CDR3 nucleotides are TGTGCCAGCAGCCCTACTTGGGGCAGGGAGGGAAACACCATATATTTT. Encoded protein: CASSPTWGREGNTIYF.